Here is one T cell receptor (beta chain) with its context. Its target is unknown. Sorted CD4+ subsets: naive, central memory, regulatory, stem cell-like memory (CD45RO/CCR7/CD25/CD127/CD95/CD27 panel). The sample comes from a study of beta chain features in type 1 diabetes. Study context: Sorted cells examined across all samples numbered some 98 million.

The authors reverse transcribed all of the isolated RNA, so sequencing captured expressed TCRB transcripts. Libraries were prepared by immunoSEQ multiplex PCR; TCRdb keeps only in-frame clonotypes and omits some of them. Of fewer than 900,000 clones in the sample, roughly 17% were seen once. The V gene end was trimmed by 3 bases and the J gene end by 0 bases; junction bases not matched to a gene: 4. Germline V gene sequence: CDR1 MDHEN, CDR2 SYDVKM. This CDR3 has 16 amino acids. Study conclusions and caveats: All four CD4+ subsets of Type 1 diabetes patients contained TCRB CDR3s that were moderately but significantly shorter. The naive, central memory and Treg TCRB repertoires showed an apparent similarity that was greater among patients than among healthy donors.

This sequence joins TRBV28 and TRBJ2-7; 11 bases align to TRBD2. Sequencing was done on a sample of naive CD4+ T cells from blood. This receptor was identified in a woman between 18 and 29 years old in good health. The CDR3 sequence: CASSFIGLAGSYEQYF. The CDR3 nucleotides are TGTGCCAGCAGTTTTATTGGACTAGCGGGCTCCTACGAGCAGTACTTC.